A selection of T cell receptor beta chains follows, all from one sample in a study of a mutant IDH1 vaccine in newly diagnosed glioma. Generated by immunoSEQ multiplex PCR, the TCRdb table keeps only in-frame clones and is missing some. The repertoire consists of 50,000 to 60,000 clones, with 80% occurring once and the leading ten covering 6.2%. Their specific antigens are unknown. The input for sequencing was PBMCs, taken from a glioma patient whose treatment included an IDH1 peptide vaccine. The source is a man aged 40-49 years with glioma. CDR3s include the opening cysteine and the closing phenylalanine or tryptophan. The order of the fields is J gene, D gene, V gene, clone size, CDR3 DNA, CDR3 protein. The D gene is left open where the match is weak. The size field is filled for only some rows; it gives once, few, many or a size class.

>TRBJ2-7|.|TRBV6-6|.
TGTGCCAGCAGTTACTCCCCGGGGAACGAGCAGTACTTC
CASSYSPGNEQYF
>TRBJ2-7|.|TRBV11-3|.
TGTGCCAGCAGCTTAGCCGCACAGGGCTACGAGCAGTACTTC
CASSLAAQGYEQYF
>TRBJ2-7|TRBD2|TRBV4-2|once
TGTGCCAGCAGCCAAGAACGGGGGGGCTACGAGCAGTACTTC
CASSQERGGYEQYF
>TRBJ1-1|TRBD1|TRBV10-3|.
TGTGCCAGCAGTCGGATCGACAGGGACACTGAAGCTTTCTTT
CASSRIDRDTEAFF
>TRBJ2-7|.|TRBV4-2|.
TGTGCCAGCAGCCAAGAACGGCTATCCTACGAGCAGTACTTC
CASSQERLSYEQYF
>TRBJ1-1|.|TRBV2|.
TGTGCCAGCCAGGACAGTTTTTCTGAAGCTTTCTTT
CASQDSFSEAFF
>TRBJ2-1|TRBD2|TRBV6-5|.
TGTGCCAGCAGTTTGTGGACTAGCGGGGGGCTTAATGAGCAGTTCTTC
CASSLWTSGGLNEQFF
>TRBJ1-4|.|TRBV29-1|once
TGCAGCGTTGGCCTTCGCGGGGAGAATGAAAAACTGTTTTTT
CSVGLRGENEKLFF
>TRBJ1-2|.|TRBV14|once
TGTGCCAGCAGACGAAGCTCCTATGGCTACACCTTC
CASRRSSYGYTF
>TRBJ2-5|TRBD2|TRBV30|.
TGTGCCTGGAGTGGGCTAGCGGGGATCCAAGAGACCCAGTACTTC
CAWSGLAGIQETQYF
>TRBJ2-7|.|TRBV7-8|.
TGTGCCAGCAGCTTATTAAGGGCCAGGGCATCCGGAGTGGAGCAGTACTTC
CASSLLRARASGVEQYF
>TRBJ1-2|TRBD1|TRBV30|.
TGTGCCTGGAGTGAGACAGGGAGAAGGTATGGCTACACCTTC
CAWSETGRRYGYTF
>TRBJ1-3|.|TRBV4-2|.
TGTGCCAGCAGCCAAGAGGCCCCGGGGCAGGGAGGGAACACCATATATTTT
CASSQEAPGQGGNTIYF
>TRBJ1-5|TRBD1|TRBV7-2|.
TGTGCCAGCAGCTTAGGGACCGGGACAGGTTTTTGGCCCCAGCATTTT
CASSLGTGTGFWPQHF
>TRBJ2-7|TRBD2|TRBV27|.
TGTGCCAGCAGTTTAACCGGACTAGCGCTTACCTACGAGCAGTACTTC
CASSLTGLALTYEQYF
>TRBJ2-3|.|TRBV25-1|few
TGTGCCAGCACCGCGGGGGATACGCAGTATTTT
CASTAGDTQYF
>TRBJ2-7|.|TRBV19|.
TGTGCCAGTAGTCCCCGATTGAACGGGGAGGTAACACAGTACTTC
CASSPRLNGEVTQYF
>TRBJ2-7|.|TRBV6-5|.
TGTGCCAGCAGGAGCGCGGACCTAACTTACGAGCAGTACTTC
CASRSADLTYEQYF
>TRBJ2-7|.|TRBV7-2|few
TGTGCCAGCAGCTTGTCTGGGTCGGGGCTGACCTACGAGCAGTACTTC
CASSLSGSGLTYEQYF
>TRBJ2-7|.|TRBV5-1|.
TGCGCCAGCAGCCCCTTCTCGGGAGACGACGAGCAGTACTTC
CASSPFSGDDEQYF
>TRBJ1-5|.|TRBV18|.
TGTGCCAGCTCACCACCAGCAGGGCAGCTTCAGCCCCAGCATTTT
CASSPPAGQLQPQHF
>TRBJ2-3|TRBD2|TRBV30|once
TGTGCCTTAAGCGGGGGGGCAGATACGCAGTATTTT
CALSGGADTQYF
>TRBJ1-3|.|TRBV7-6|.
TGTGCCAGCAGCTTGGACCACTCGGGAAACACCATATATTTT
CASSLDHSGNTIYF
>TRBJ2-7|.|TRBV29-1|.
TGCAGTTGTGAGGGGGGGGAGAGCAACGAGCAGTACTTC
CSCEGGESNEQYF
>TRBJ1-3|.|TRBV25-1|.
TGTGCCAGCAGTGAAGGCCCGTCGCAGGTAGACACCATATATTTT
CASSEGPSQVDTIYF
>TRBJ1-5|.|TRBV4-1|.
TGCGCCAGCAGCCAGGACAGTGAATTTACCAATCAGCCCCAGCATTTT
CASSQDSEFTNQPQHF
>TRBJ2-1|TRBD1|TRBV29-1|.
TGCAGCGTCGTGGGGACAGAGGGTGAGCAGTTCTTC
CSVVGTEGEQFF
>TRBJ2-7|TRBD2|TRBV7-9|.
TGTGCCAGCAGCTTAGAGGGAGGGGCCTACGAGCAGTACTTC
CASSLEGGAYEQYF
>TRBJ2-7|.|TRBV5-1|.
TGCGCCAGCAGCTTCAGCGGGCCTCCCTACGAGCAGTACTTC
CASSFSGPPYEQYF
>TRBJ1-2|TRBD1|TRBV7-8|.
TGTGCCAGCAGCGGACAGGGGATCGGCTACACCTTC
CASSGQGIGYTF
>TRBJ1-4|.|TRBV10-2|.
TGCGCCAGCAGTCTGGAGGCGCGTGAAAAACTGTTTTTT
CASSLEAREKLFF
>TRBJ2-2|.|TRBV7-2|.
TGTGCCAGCAGCCGGTCAGGAGGGGGCGGGGAGCTGTTTTTT
CASSRSGGGGELFF
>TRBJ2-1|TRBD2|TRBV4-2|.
TGTGCCAGCAGCCAGGGACTAGCGGAGAGCAATGAGCAGTTCTTC
CASSQGLAESNEQFF
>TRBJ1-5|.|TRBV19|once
TGTGCCAGTACCGGTTGGGGGAATCAGCCCCAGCATTTT
CASTGWGNQPQHF
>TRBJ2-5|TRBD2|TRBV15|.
TGTGCCACCAGCAGAGAATCAGCGGGGGGGCCTGGCCAAGAGACCCAGTACTTC
CATSRESAGGPGQETQYF